These T cell receptor beta chains were read from a single sample in a study of blood T cell repertoires in COVID-19. Only in-frame clones appear in the TCRdb table, and some are missing; sequencing was by immunoSEQ multiplex PCR. The profile covers approximately 160,000 clones, with roughly 90% appearing a single time and about 0.54% taken by the ten largest. The sample taken for sequencing was peripheral blood. These receptors all stem from a man in his fifties or sixties with acute or convalescent COVID-19. Both conserved end residues are part of each CDR3. Fields, in order: D gene, J gene, clone size, V gene, CDR3 DNA, CDR3 protein. The D gene is left open where the match is weak. Size tells how often a clone was seen (once, few, many) or the class of an expanded clone, and some rows leave it out.

>-|TRBJ2-5|-|TRBV15
TGTGCCACCAGCCTAGGACAGACCAGGTACTTC
CATSLGQTRYF
>-|TRBJ1-1|-|TRBV6-5
TGTGCCAGCAGCCAGTACACTGAAGCTTTCTTT
CASSQYTEAFF
>TRBD1|TRBJ1-3|-|TRBV12-3/TRBV12-4
TGTGCCAGCAGAGAGACAGGGGGAAACACCATATATTTT
CASRETGGNTIYF
>-|TRBJ2-1|-|TRBV7-2
TGTGCCAGCAGTTCGTCTTACAGGTCCTACAATGAGCAGTTCTTC
CASSSSYRSYNEQFF
>TRBD2|TRBJ2-3|-|TRBV2
TGTGCCGCAGCGGGGCATACGGGAGCCCAGTATTTT
CAAAGHTGAQYF
>-|TRBJ2-7|-|TRBV7-9
TGTGCCAGCAGCCGCTCCTACGAGCAGTACTTC
CASSRSYEQYF
>TRBD2|TRBJ2-1|-|TRBV28
TGTGCCAGCACCGGGGGGGACCTCAATGAGCAGTTCTTC
CASTGGDLNEQFF
>-|TRBJ1-1|few|TRBV9
TGTGCCAGCAGCGCCCAAATGAACACTGAAGCTTTCTTT
CASSAQMNTEAFF
>TRBD2|TRBJ2-3|-|TRBV10-3
TGTGCCATCAGGGGAGGACTAGCGGTTAGCACAGATACGCAGTATTTT
CAIRGGLAVSTDTQYF
>TRBD2|TRBJ2-1|few|TRBV11-2
TGTGCCAGCAGCTTAGGAGCGGGAGACTATGGTGAGCAGTTCTTC
CASSLGAGDYGEQFF
>-|TRBJ1-6|-|TRBV6-2/TRBV6-3
TGTGCCAGCAGTGACAGGTTTATTCTCCTCCACTTT
CASSDRFILLHF
>-|TRBJ2-4|-|TRBV29-1
TGCAGCGTTGAGCCCGATAAGGCGGACATTCAGTACTTC
CSVEPDKADIQYF
>-|TRBJ2-5|few|TRBV7-9
TGTGCCAGCGAACCCATCAGGGACCAAGAGACCCAGTACTTC
CASEPIRDQETQYF
>TRBD1|TRBJ2-7|once|TRBV7-9
TGTGCCAGCAGCTTATTTAGGACAGGGGGCTACGAGCAGTACTTC
CASSLFRTGGYEQYF
>-|TRBJ2-7|-|TRBV27
TGTGCCAGCAGTTTTCAAGTGACAGGAAACTACGAGCAGTACTTC
CASSFQVTGNYEQYF
>TRBD1|TRBJ1-2|-|TRBV6-2/TRBV6-3
TGTGCCAGCAGTGCGGGACAGTCCTATGGCTACACCTTC
CASSAGQSYGYTF
>TRBD1|TRBJ2-3|-|TRBV27
TGTGCCAGCAGTTTAAGGGACAGGGGACGCACAGATACGCAGTATTTT
CASSLRDRGRTDTQYF
>TRBD2|TRBJ2-7|-|TRBV7-2
TGTGCCACCGGGGGGACGGTGCTCGGCGAGCAGTACTTC
CATGGTVLGEQYF
>-|TRBJ2-3|-|TRBV9
TGTGCCAGCAGCGTAGGTCCCCTGGATACGCAGTATTTT
CASSVGPLDTQYF
>TRBD2|TRBJ2-7|few|TRBV6-5
TGTGCCAGCAGCTCCCTAGCGGGAGTGTCGGCCGAGCAGTACTTC
CASSSLAGVSAEQYF
>-|TRBJ1-2|few|TRBV27
TGTGCCAGCAGTCCTTGGGGGGGCCCCCATGGCTACACCTTC
CASSPWGGPHGYTF
>TRBD2|TRBJ2-7|-|TRBV7-3
TGTGCCAGCAGCCCAGGACTAGCCTCCTACGAGCAGTACTTC
CASSPGLASYEQYF
>-|TRBJ1-2|-|TRBV29-1
TGCAGCGTGTACTCAGGACTCTCTAACTATGGCTACACCTTC
CSVYSGLSNYGYTF
>TRBD2|TRBJ2-3|-|TRBV28
TGTGCCAGCAGTTTCTCCAGGACTAGCGGGACCCTCCGTGGGAGAGATACGCAGTATTTT
CASSFSRTSGTLRGRDTQYF
>-|TRBJ1-1|-|TRBV6-2/TRBV6-3
TGTGCCAGCAGCTCGACAGTGCTGAACACTGAAGCTTTCTTT
CASSSTVLNTEAFF